This T cell receptor (beta chain) was recorded in a study of tissue T cells after allogeneic stem cell transplantation (dated by TCRdb to between 2021 and 2022). Notes on the research overall: The study profiled TCR beta repertoires in many tissues obtained from research autopsies of patients with and without GVHD, and also in mouse models of GVHD. The human arm was a prospective observational study without blinding or randomization. What the study reported, not specific to this receptor: Which tissue TCRs were alloreactive or antigen-specific was not determined in the study, and some of the clones might have been host cells that persisted. Sampling depth was acknowledged as a limitation, and the patient cohort was both small and clinically heterogeneous. Within patients, how anatomically similar tissues were was a major factor shaping TCR repertoire composition, regardless of disease or transplant status. Only a few T cell clones appeared in more than one patient, yet motif-based clustering showed tissue-specific repertoire signatures that were shared between patients. In both patients and mice, T cells from blood and spleen covered only a limited part of the TCR repertoire found in tissues.

In the case of this clone: Its antigen is not yet known. With a mouse as the source, gene names and germline sequences are drawn from the mouse. The read comes to an end 1 residue before the CDR3 does, leaving the germline J gene to fill in the end.

Cut back by 2 bases and 2 bases, the V and J ends lie 7 bases apart. Per the germline V gene (reference sequence), NNHNN is the CDR1 and SYGAGS is the CDR2. Measured from the cysteine to the phenylalanine, the CDR3 is 14 residues long. The 39 bases shown cover part of the CDR3, and their frame starts at base 1. Libraries were constructed by the immunoSEQ multiplex PCR assay. Adaptive Biotechnologies performed TCRbeta CDR3 sequencing at survey depth and reported CDR3 sequences, V/J genes, productive frequency, and template counts. Amplification of TCR beta CDR3 regions was performed from genomic DNA rather than from RNA. As for how the authors treated the data: Jensen-Shannon divergence served to quantify pairwise repertoire overlap between tissues, with 0 meaning identical and 1 meaning complete divergence. Tissues were clustered by single-linkage agglomerative hierarchical clustering of pairwise JSD values, and the clustering results were displayed as dendrograms. GLIPH2 was run on all patient samples with simulation_depth 1000, kmer_min_depth 3 and cdr3_length_cutoff 8, and groups with more than two unique CDR3s were retained. In a standardized tissue-overlap score, Jaccard GLIPH-group overlap across patients was extrapolated to a standard repertoire size of 1000 clones. Linear mixed-effect models, with tissue as a fixed effect and individual as a random effect, were used to test how diversity related to clinical or experimental variables. Sourced from immuneACCESS, this table was stored by TCRdb with only in-frame sequences that have V and J called. A share of the clones is absent; for the studies checked, an unresolved V gene accounts for under half, and the remainder has no known explanation. Clonal size and the V and J genes are those of that table, whereas D and trimming came from the DNA. The sample table contains about 20,000 clones; only one count was recorded for about 70% of them. The ten largest clones take up 0.85% to 0.95% of the sample.

Before genomic DNA isolation with the DNeasy Blood & Tissue Kit, mouse tissues were minced with razor blades in buffered saline. Material: spleen. The source is a female BALB/c mouse in good health. This strain has the MHC haplotype H2-d. The V and J genes are TRBV13-2 and TRBJ1-4; the D gene is perhaps TRBD1, from 5 matching bases. CDR3 protein: CASGDNRSNERLFF. Partial CDR3 DNA: TGTGCCAGCGGTGACAACAGGTCCAACGAAAGATTATTT.